These 2 T cell receptor beta chains were all obtained from the same sample, sequenced in a study of blood T cell repertoires in COVID-19. The repertoire was sequenced with immunoSEQ multiplex PCR; TCRdb's copy has only in-frame clones and lacks some. This repertoire shows about 250,000 clones, more than 75% found once; its top ten account for around 1.6%. Material for sequencing was peripheral blood. All receptors come from a woman aged 60-75 years who had recovered from COVID-19.

The V gene is TRBV7-2, the J gene TRBJ1-6, with TRBD1 identical over 8 bases. The CDR3 contains 16 residues. The germline CDR1 and CDR2 sequences are SGHTA and FQGNSA. With 1 base clipped from V and 7 bases from J, the junction kept 6 bases outside the gene matches. The CDR3 spells CASSLVPGQENSPLHF. As DNA, the CDR3 is TGTGCCAGCAGCTTAGTGCCGGGACAGGAGAATTCACCCCTCCACTTT.

The chain has TRBV6-5 and TRBJ1-5, with D tentatively TRBD1 (5 bases). Trimming stripped 7 bases from V and 4 bases from J, with 14 bases between. CDR1 and CDR2 from the germline V gene are MNHEY and SVGAGI. The CDR3 is 14 amino acids. The CDR3 DNA sequence: TGTGCCAGCAAGCCGACAGCGCCTAATCAGCCCCAGCATTTT. Its protein is CASKPTAPNQPQHF.